The sequence of this T cell receptor beta chain was determined in a study of blood T cell repertoires in COVID-19. Background on the study: COVID-19 samples, acute and convalescent, were from the United States, Italy and Spain. The cDNA or gDNA used as material had been derived from T cells, B-cell-depleted T cells, or PBMCs.

Original handling: Amplification of reference gene primers provided the estimated nucleated cell counts. The data were produced by immunoSEQ multiplex PCR, yet TCRdb's version contains in-frame clones alone and is incomplete. V and J calls plus clone size are reproduced from that table; the DNA served to infer D and trimming. The sample lists 120,000 or so clones, 75% to 90% occurring once. V shed 4 bases, J shed 7 bases, and the junction held 10 bases outside the gene matches. CDR3 length: 16 residues. CDR1 and CDR2 from the germline V gene are MDHEN and SYDVKM. The sample taken for sequencing was peripheral blood. The chain uses TRBV28 and TRBJ2-1, with 10 positions matching TRBD2. The clonotype comes from a woman aged 70-85 years with acute or convalescent COVID-19. The CDR3, as DNA: TGTGCCAGCAGTTCCCCGGCTAGCGGGGGCTATAATGAGCAGTTCTTC. It specifies CASSSPASGGYNEQFF. Full variable domain (missing parts from reference TRBV28 and TRBJ2-1): DVKVTQSSRYLVKRTGEKVFLECVQDMDHENMFWYRQDPGLGLRLIYFSYDVKMKEKGDIPEGYSVSREKKERFSLILESASTNQTSMYLCASSSPASGGYNEQFFGPGTRLTVL.